Below are 28 T cell receptor beta chains sequenced from a single sample in a study of regulatory T cells in long-lasting Graves disease. The time point denotes: persistent/refractory GD, antithyroid drugs over 5 years with positive TRAb. There was RNA extracted from PBMCs, and the TCR library was made from it. To make TCR beta libraries, researchers used iRepertoire HTBI primers and Arm-PCR of CDR3 regions. TCRdb redid the calling of the multiplex PCR reads with MiXCR, one entry per CDR3 protein. The sample lists 400,000 to 450,000 distinct CDR3 sequences, around a quarter occurring once. The sequences come from peripheral blood mononuclear cells (PBMCs), collected when the disease was refractory, from a patient treated with antithyroid drugs. These receptor sequences come from a female donor with Graves disease.

V is TRBV27 and J is TRBJ2-5, with TRBD1 matching over 10 bases. This CDR3 region has 15 residues. The germline V gene has CDR1 MNHEY and CDR2 SMNVEV (reference sequence). Unmatched junction bases numbered 12, after V lost 4 bases and J lost 10 bases. The CDR3 is CASSSLSRDRGVQYF. In nucleotides, the CDR3 is TGTGCCAGCAGTTCCCTGTCCCGGGACAGGGGTGTCCAGTACTTC.

This clonotype was counted between two and nine times. The chain couples TRBV7-2 to TRBJ2-7, with TRBD2 identical over 13 bases. Looked up from germline, CDR1 is SGHTA and CDR2 is FQGNSA. The CDR3 totals 16 residues. J was trimmed by 2 bases and V by 5 bases; bases with no gene match: 6. The CDR3, as DNA: TGTGCCAGCAGCCCTCGAGGGACTAGCGGGACCTACGAGCAGTACTTC. This sequence encodes CASSPRGTSGTYEQYF.

This clonotype was observed at least ten times. The chain recombines TRBV11-2 with TRBJ2-7; perhaps TRBD1 as D (6 bases). The CDR3 has 15 residues. The V gene lost 5 bases and the J gene lost 2 bases, with 16 bases spanning the gap. Germline V gives CDR1 SGHAT, CDR2 FQNNGV. CDR3 DNA: TGTGCCAGCAGCGAAGGACAGCGATTTCCCTACGAGCAGTACTTC. Its translation is CASSEGQRFPYEQYF.

The chain is built from TRBV7-9 and TRBJ2-5; D possibly uses TRBD1 or TRBD2 (5 bases each). Per germline, CDR1 SEHNR and CDR2 FQNEAQ (reference sequence). The V gene lost 2 bases and the J gene lost 1 base, with 11 bases spanning the gap. The CDR3 is made up of 15 amino acids. The CDR3 DNA reads TGTGCCAGCAGCTTAATGGTTGGGACCCAAGAGACCCAGTACTTC. Amino acids: CASSLMVGTQETQYF.

The CDR3 sequence: CASTAGRGRNEQYF. The CDR3, as DNA: TGTGCCAGTACAGCGGGAAGGGGCAGGAACGAGCAGTACTTC. The chain is built from TRBV19 and TRBJ2-7, with 7 bases lining up with TRBD2. V gave up 7 bases and J gave up 5 bases; unmatched junction bases: 11. The CDR3 extends over 14 amino acids. Looked up from germline, CDR1 is LNHDA and CDR2 is SQIVND (reference sequence).

V is TRBV5-1 and J is TRBJ1-5, with TRBD1 as a possible D gene (6 bases). Trimming stripped 0 bases from V and 6 bases from J, with 13 bases between. This CDR3 region has 15 residues. CDR1 SGHRS and CDR2 YFSETQ come from the germline V gene. The CDR3 sequence is CASSLEGGASQPQHF. The CDR3 DNA reads as TGCGCCAGCAGCTTGGAGGGGGGGGCAAGTCAGCCCCAGCATTTT.

This clonotype has ten or more counts. The genes are TRBV15 and TRBJ1-4; D might be TRBD1 (6 bases). The CDR3 sequence is 16 residues long. The ends were cut back, 1 base at V and 5 bases at J, with 14 bases in the middle. Germline loops: CDR1 LNHNV, CDR2 YYDKDF (reference sequence). Written as DNA, the CDR3 is TGTGCCACCAGCAGAGGGGCAGGGGACCGGAATGAAAAACTGTTTTTT. Its protein is CATSRGAGDRNEKLFF.

This clonotype was counted only a few times. J is TRBJ2-7 and V is TRBV20-1; a weak D match, TRBD1 (5 bases). CDR1 is DFQATT, CDR2 SNEGSKA, per germline (reference sequence). The CDR3 sequence is 15 residues long. With 0 bases removed from V and 3 bases from J, the gap between germline ends came to 15 bases. CDR3 sequence reads: CSARDIAKGDYEQYF. For the CDR3, the DNA is TGCAGTGCTAGAGATATTGCCAAAGGGGACTACGAGCAGTACTTC.

This clonotype was detected a few times. The rearrangement joins TRBV7-6 to TRBJ2-7; a possible D gene is TRBD1 (5 bases). The CDR3 contains 15 residues. The ends were cut back, 5 bases at V and 4 bases at J, with 18 bases in the middle. Germline CDR1 reads SGHVS; CDR2 reads FNYEAQ. The CDR3 loop reads CASSAERQNWYEQYF. The DNA for the CDR3 is TGTGCCAGCAGCGCGGAGAGACAGAATTGGTACGAGCAGTACTTC.

This clonotype was counted ten times or more. The rearrangement uses TRBV2 and TRBJ1-5; a weak D match, TRBD1 (5 bases). The CDR3 spans 17 residues. CDR1 and CDR2 from the germline V gene are SNHLY and FYNNEI. Trimming took off 6 bases at V and 0 bases at J, with 18 bases between the two ends. The CDR3 DNA reads TGTGCCAGCAGCGACCCCCGGGGCAGCATTAGCAATCAGCCCCAGCATTTT. Translation: CASSDPRGSISNQPQHF.

Concerning this clonotype: A much larger clone lies a single base off, so this may be a read error. This chain joins TRBV7-8 and TRBJ2-7, with unresolved D. The DNA end is more similar to TRBJ2-5, so the J call may be wrong. CDR1 and CDR2 from the germline V gene are SGHVS and FQNEAQ. The CDR3 extends over 14 amino acids. The CDR3, as DNA: TGTGCCAGCAGCTGGCCGGAACAGCAAGAGACCCAGTACTTC. It codes for CASSWPEQQETQYF.

V and J are TRBV5-1 and TRBJ2-7, with D unclear. V lost 0 bases and J 0 bases, leaving 7 bases between the germline ends. CDR1 is SGHRS and CDR2 is YFSETQ in the germline V gene. The CDR3 spans 14 residues. The CDR3 DNA reads as TGCGCCAGCAGCTTGGAGGCGCGCTCCTACGAGCAGTACTTC. This codes for CASSLEARSYEQYF.

For this clonotype: A read error may produce the germline difference seen at one junction end. The V and J genes are TRBV27 and TRBJ1-5; unclear D gene. The CDR3 has 15 amino acids. The germline V gene encodes CDR1 MNHEY and CDR2 SMNVEV (reference sequence). This chain's CDR3 is CARINDPHGNQPQHF. As DNA, the CDR3 is TGCGCCAGAATAAACGACCCTCACGGGAATCAGCCCCAGCATTTT.

V is TRBV7-9 and J is TRBJ2-7, with D perhaps being TRBD1 or TRBD2 (5 bases each). The CDR3 sequence is 14 residues long. CDR1 is SEHNR and CDR2 is FQNEAQ in the germline V gene (reference sequence). Trimming left V 0 bases short and J 3 bases short, with 9 bases between. The CDR3 sequence is CASSLAGEYYEQYF. CDR3 in DNA: TGTGCCAGCAGCTTAGCAGGGGAGTACTACGAGCAGTACTTC.

In its sample, this clonotype was seen a few times. The chain combines TRBV28 with TRBJ2-7; 10 nucleotides line up with TRBD1. This CDR3 spans 15 amino acids. Trimming removed 3 bases from V and 1 base from J; junction bases left unmatched: 3. The germline V gene encodes CDR1 MDHEN and CDR2 SYDVKM. CDR3 protein: CASSLGTGASYEQYF. The CDR3 nucleotides are TGTGCCAGCAGTTTGGGGACAGGGGCTTCCTACGAGCAGTACTTC.

This rearrangement joins TRBV7-2 to TRBJ2-5; D might be TRBD2 (5 bases). Deletions cut 5 bases from V and 7 bases from J, with 14 bases between. Germline CDR1 and CDR2: SGHTA and FQGNSA. This CDR3 comprises 13 residues. DNA for the CDR3: TGTGCCAGCAGCGTTACTAGTGGCGGGACCCAGTACTTC. It yields the protein CASSVTSGGTQYF. Complete variable domain (other parts from reference TRBV7-2 and TRBJ2-5): GAGVSQSPSNKVTEKGKDVELRCDPISGHTALYWYRQSLGQGLEFLIYFQGNSAPDKSGLPSDRFSAERTGGSVSTLTIQRTQQEDSAVYLCASSVTSGGTQYFGPGTRLLVL.

This clonotype was detected ten times or more. This chain joins TRBV29-1 and TRBJ1-1; tentative D call: TRBD1 (6 bases). The V gene's germline CDR1 is SQVTM and CDR2 ANQGSEA. Between the trimmed V and J ends, which lost 7 bases and 4 bases, there was a span of 25 bases. The CDR3 is 16 amino acids. The CDR3 region has the DNA TGCAGCGCACTATCCGGGCCCAGGGGCGGGAGCACTGAAGCTTTCTTT. Translated, it gives CSALSGPRGGSTEAFF.

The chain joins TRBV7-2 to TRBJ2-2; D call uncertain. V shed 4 bases and J shed 5 bases, with 8 bases lying between them. The CDR3 is 13 amino acids. Looked up from germline, CDR1 is SGHTA and CDR2 is FQGNSA. CDR3 sequence reads: CASSYKWTGELFF. The CDR3 nucleotides read TGTGCCAGCAGCTATAAGTGGACCGGGGAGCTGTTTTTT.

The sample holds a few counts of this clonotype. V gene TRBV7-9 combines with J gene TRBJ1-2; D may be TRBD1 (6 bases). Germline assignment: CDR1 SEHNR and CDR2 FQNEAQ (reference sequence). V was pared by 5 bases and J by 6 bases, with 16 bases between. The CDR3 extends over 14 amino acids. CDR3 DNA sequence: TGTGCCAGCAGCAAACAGGGAGATGCCCATGGCTACACCTTC. This codes for CASSKQGDAHGYTF.

This clonotype was detected ten times or more. V and J are TRBV6-2 or TRBV6-3 and TRBJ1-1; D is ambiguous. Germline CDR1 is MNHEY and CDR2 is SVGEGT. This CDR3 region has 13 residues. Trimming took 2 bases from V and 2 from J, leaving 6 bases between them. CDR3 protein: CASSYQINTEAFF. The CDR3 DNA sequence: TGTGCCAGCAGTTACCAGATCAACACTGAAGCTTTCTTT.

This clonotype was seen only a few times. The V call is TRBV10-3, the J call TRBJ1-1; TRBD1 agrees at 8 bases. The CDR3 extends over 15 amino acids. Germline V gene lookup returns CDR1 ENHRY and CDR2 SYGVKD. J lost 0 bases, V lost 5 bases, and 5 bases had no gene match. Written as DNA, the CDR3 is TGTGCCATCAGTAAAGACAGGGGACTGAACACTGAAGCTTTCTTT. Its translation is CAISKDRGLNTEAFF.

This clonotype was seen many times. The chain recombines TRBV7-2 with TRBJ2-7, with unresolved D. This CDR3 region has 13 residues. The V and J ends lost 2 bases and 0 bases respectively, with 5 bases between them. Germline values: CDR1 SGHTA, CDR2 FQGNSA. CDR3 nucleotide sequence: TGTGCCAGCAGCTTACATCTCTCCTACGAGCAGTACTTC. Amino acid sequence: CASSLHLSYEQYF.

Regarding this clonotype: A much larger clone differs by one base, so this may be a read error. V usage is TRBV2 and J usage is TRBJ1-1; no reliable D call. The CDR3 contains 13 residues. Germline V lookup: CDR1 SNHLY, CDR2 FYNNEI. Between the trimmed V and J ends, which lost 6 bases and 0 bases, there was a span of 8 bases. CDR3 residues: CASSIQLNTEAFF. In DNA form, the CDR3 reads TGTGCCAGCAGCATACAGCTGAACACTGAAGCTTTCTTT. Using reference TRBV2 and TRBJ1-1 for the parts outside the CDR3, the full variable domain is EPEVTQTPSHQVTQMGQEVILRCVPISNHLYFYWYRQILGQKVEFLVSFYNNEISEKSEIFDDQFSVERPDGSNFTLKIRSTKLEDSAMYFCASSIQLNTEAFFGQGTRLTVV.

This sequence joins TRBV14 and TRBJ1-2; possible D gene TRBD1, 6 bases. Germline V lookup: CDR1 SGHDN, CDR2 FVKESK. The CDR3 is 14 residues long. Trimming took off 4 bases at V and 2 bases at J, with 11 bases between the two ends. The CDR3 bases are TGTGCCAGCAGCCGCCAACAGGGAAACTATGGCTACACCTTC. Amino acid sequence: CASSRQQGNYGYTF.

This clonotype was detected a few times. The chain is built from TRBV19 and TRBJ1-2; 11 bases line up with TRBD1. There are 16 residues in the CDR3. Unmatched junction bases numbered 6, after V lost 4 bases and J lost 2 bases. CDR1 and CDR2 from the germline V gene are LNHDA and SQIVND (reference sequence). CDR3 nucleotides: TGTGCCAGTAGTACCGCGGACAGGGGGCTCAACTATGGCTACACCTTC. Translated, it gives CASSTADRGLNYGYTF.

The rearrangement links TRBV29-1 to TRBJ2-1; D gene uncertain. Germline V CDR1 and CDR2: SQVTM, ANQGSEA. The CDR3 is 15 residues long. V was pared by 2 bases and J by 13 bases, with 24 bases between. DNA of the CDR3: TGCAGCGTTGAACTGGGGATCCTTCGCCTGGGGTCTCAGTTCTTC. Translated: CSVELGILRLGSQFF.

This clonotype was observed at least ten times. J is TRBJ1-1 and V is TRBV19; 8 bases match TRBD1. The CDR3 consists of 12 residues. CDR1 LNHDA and CDR2 SQIVND come from the germline V gene (reference sequence). V lost 7 bases and J lost 3; bases outside the gene matches: 1. The CDR3, as DNA: TGTGCCAGTACGGACAGGGACACTGAAGCTTTCTTT. It specifies CASTDRDTEAFF. The whole variable domain, remainder taken from reference TRBV19 and TRBJ1-1, is DGGITQSPKYLFRKEGQNVTLSCEQNLNHDAMYWYRQDPGQGLRLIYYSQIVNDFQKGDIAEGYSVSREKKESFPLTVTSAQKNPTAFYLCASTDRDTEAFFGQGTRLTVV.

To note about this clonotype: A read error may explain this, as a much larger clone is one base away. A read error is likely, as this CDR3 ends without the conserved phenylalanine or tryptophan. This chain links TRBV28 with TRBJ1-2; D is uncertain. This CDR3 spans 15 amino acids. Germline CDR1 and CDR2: MDHEN and SYDVKM. V was clipped by 5 bases and J by 0 bases, with 13 bases between them. The CDR3 coding sequence is TGTGCCAGCAGTGTGTTTGGGATTGCTAACTATGGCTACACCTCC. Its translation is CASSVFGIANYGYTS.